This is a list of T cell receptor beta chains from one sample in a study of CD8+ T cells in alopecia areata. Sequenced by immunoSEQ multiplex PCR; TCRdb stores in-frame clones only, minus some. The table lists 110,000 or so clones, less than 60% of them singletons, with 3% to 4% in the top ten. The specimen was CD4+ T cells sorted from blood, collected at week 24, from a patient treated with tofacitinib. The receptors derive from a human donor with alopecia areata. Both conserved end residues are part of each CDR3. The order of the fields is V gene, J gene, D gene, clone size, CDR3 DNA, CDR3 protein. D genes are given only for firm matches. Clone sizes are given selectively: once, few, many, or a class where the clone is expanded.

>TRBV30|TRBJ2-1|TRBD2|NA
TGTGCCTGGAGTGTCGGGACTAGCGGCCTGAATGAGCAGTTCTTC
CAWSVGTSGLNEQFF
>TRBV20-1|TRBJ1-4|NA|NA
TGCAGTGCTAGATCTAGGGAAAAACTGTTTTTT
CSARSREKLFF
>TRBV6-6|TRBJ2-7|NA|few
TGTGCCAGCAGCTCGACGGAGGAGGCCTACGAGCAGTACTTC
CASSSTEEAYEQYF
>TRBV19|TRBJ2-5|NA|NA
TGTGCCAGTAGTGACTCTCGGGAGACCCAGTACTTC
CASSDSRETQYF
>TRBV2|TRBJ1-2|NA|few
TGTGCCAGCAGTATCGACAGCCCCGACGGCTACACCTTC
CASSIDSPDGYTF
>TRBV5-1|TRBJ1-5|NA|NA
TGCGCCAGCAGGCGGGACACTGTGGATCAGCCCCAGCATTTT
CASRRDTVDQPQHF
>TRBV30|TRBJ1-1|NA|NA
TGTGCCTGGAGTACGACAGGAGGAGCTTTCTTT
CAWSTTGGAFF
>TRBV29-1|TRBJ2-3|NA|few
TGCAGCGACCAGCAGGGGGGAACAGATACGCAGTATTTT
CSDQQGGTDTQYF
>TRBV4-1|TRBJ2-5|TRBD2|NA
TGCGCCAGCAGCCAAGGTCTAGCGGGGGGACAAGAGACCCAGTACTTC
CASSQGLAGGQETQYF
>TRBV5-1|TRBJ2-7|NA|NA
TGCGCCAGCAGCTTGGCCGGCTCGTACGAGCAGTACTTC
CASSLAGSYEQYF
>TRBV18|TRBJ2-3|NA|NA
TGTGCCAGCTCACCACCCAGGGGGGGCCCAGATACGCAGTATTTT
CASSPPRGGPDTQYF
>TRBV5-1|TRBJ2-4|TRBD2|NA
TGCGCCAGCAGCTTGCTGCGGGGGGCGAAGGCGGACATTCAGTACTTC
CASSLLRGAKADIQYF
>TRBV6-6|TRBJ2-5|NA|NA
TGTGCCAGCAGTTTGGACTACCAAGAGACCCAGTACTTC
CASSLDYQETQYF
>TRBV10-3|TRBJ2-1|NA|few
TGTGCCATCAGTGTCGGCAATGAGCAGTTCTTC
CAISVGNEQFF
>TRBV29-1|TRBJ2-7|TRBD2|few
TGCAGCGTGTCAGCGGGACTAGCGTACGAGCAGTACTTC
CSVSAGLAYEQYF
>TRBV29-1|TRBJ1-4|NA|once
TGCAGCGTTGGGAAAAATGAAAAACTGTTTTTT
CSVGKNEKLFF
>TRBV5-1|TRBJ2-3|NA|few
TGCGCCAGCAGCTTGGCGGGCAGCACAGATACGCAGTATTTT
CASSLAGSTDTQYF
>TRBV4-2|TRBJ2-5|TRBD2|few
TGTGCCAGCAGCCAAGAATTGACTAGCGGGGAGACCCAGTACTTC
CASSQELTSGETQYF
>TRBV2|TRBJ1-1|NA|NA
TGTGCCAGCAGAAGTAGAGGGGGGGACACTGAAGCTTTCTTT
CASRSRGGDTEAFF
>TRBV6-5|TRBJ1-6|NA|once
TGTGCCAGCAGTTGGAACACGAGAGGGAATTCACCCCTCCACTTT
CASSWNTRGNSPLHF
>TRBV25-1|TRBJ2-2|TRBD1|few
TGTGCCAGCAGTGCCGGACAGGGACCGATCACCGGGGAGCTGTTTTTT
CASSAGQGPITGELFF
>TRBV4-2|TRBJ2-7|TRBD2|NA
TGTGCCAGCAGCCAAGATCTGGGAGCGGGGCTTACCTACGAGCAGTACTTC
CASSQDLGAGLTYEQYF
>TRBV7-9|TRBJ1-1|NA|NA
TGTGCCAGCAGCTTATCGACTTCCACTGAAGCTTTCTTT
CASSLSTSTEAFF
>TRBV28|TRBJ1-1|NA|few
TGTGCCAGCAGTTCAACAGGGAAGGGGTGGACTGAAGCTTTCTTT
CASSSTGKGWTEAFF
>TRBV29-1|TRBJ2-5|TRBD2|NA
TGCAGCGTTGGTCAGCGGGGGGGAGGAGAGACCCAGTACTTC
CSVGQRGGGETQYF
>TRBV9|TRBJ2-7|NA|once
TGTGCCAGCAGCGTTAGACCTGACAGCTCCTACGAGCAGTACTTC
CASSVRPDSSYEQYF
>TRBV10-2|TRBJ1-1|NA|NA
TGCGCCAGCAGCGAAATAATAGGCGCTGAAGCTTTCTTT
CASSEIIGAEAFF
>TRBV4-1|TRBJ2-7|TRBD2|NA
TGCGCCAGCAGTTCCCGACTAGCGGGGGGGCCTTCGAACTCCTACGAGCAGTACTTC
CASSSRLAGGPSNSYEQYF
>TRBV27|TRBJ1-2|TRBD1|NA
TGTGCCAGCAGCCGGACAGGCCTAAACTATGGCTACACCTTC
CASSRTGLNYGYTF
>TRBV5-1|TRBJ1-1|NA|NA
TGCGCCAGCAGCTTTGGAGCGGGGAACACTGAAGCTTTCTTT
CASSFGAGNTEAFF
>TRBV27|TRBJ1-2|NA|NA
TGTGCCAGCAGTCCGGGGGGGGCAGGGCCGATTTCCAATGGCTACACCTTC
CASSPGGAGPISNGYTF
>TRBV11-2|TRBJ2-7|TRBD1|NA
TGTGCCAGCAGCACCAGACAGGGACCCCCCGGCGAGCAGTACTTC
CASSTRQGPPGEQYF
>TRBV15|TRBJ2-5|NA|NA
TGTGCCACCAGCAGAGATGCCCGGCAGGAAGAGACCCAGTACTTC
CATSRDARQEETQYF
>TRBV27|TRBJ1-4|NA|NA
TGTGCCAGCAGTCCCGCTGGGGGGGAGAGGCTGTTTTTT
CASSPAGGERLFF
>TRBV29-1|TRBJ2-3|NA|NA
TGCAGCGCAACACCTCGACAGGCTGGAGATACGCAGTATTTT
CSATPRQAGDTQYF
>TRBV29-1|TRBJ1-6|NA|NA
TGCAGCGTTGCAGCGAACCCTAATTCACCCCTCCACTTT
CSVAANPNSPLHF
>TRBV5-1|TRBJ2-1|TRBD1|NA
TGCGCCAGCAGGTCGGCGGGGACAGGGATCTACAATGAGCAGTTCTTC
CASRSAGTGIYNEQFF